This section outlines one T cell receptor beta chain sequence together with its context. Germline V gene lookup returns CDR1 SNHLY and CDR2 FYNNEI. The CDR3 spans 15 residues. V was clipped by 6 bases and J by 0 bases; unmatched bases: 5. In the original processing: Scientists estimated how many nucleated cells there were by amplifying reference gene primers. Sequencing used immunoSEQ multiplex PCR; TCRdb keeps in-frame clones, though not all of them. V, J and clone size reflect that table, while D and trimming were determined from the DNA. The repertoire includes roughly 24,000 clones, approximately 82% of them detected once, and around 32% sits in the top ten. The source of the sample is a study of blood T cell repertoires in COVID-19. Study details: The United States, Italy and Spain provided the acute and convalescent COVID-19 samples. PBMCs, B-cell-depleted T cells, or T cells were the source of the cDNA or gDNA that made up the material.

This receptor was taken from a human donor in a cohort sampled during active COVID-19. This chain joins TRBV2 and TRBJ1-1, with 9 bases that match TRBD1. The sample taken for sequencing was peripheral blood. The chain's CDR3 is CASSGGTGMNTEAFF. The CDR3 coding sequence is TGTGCCAGCAGCGGAGGGACAGGGATGAACACTGAAGCTTTCTTT.